The 19 T cell receptor beta chains in this list originate from one sample, sequenced in a study of blood T cell repertoires in COVID-19. TCRdb keeps only in-frame clones here, not all; method: immunoSEQ multiplex PCR. The data show about 210,000 clones, about 81% seen once. The sample taken for sequencing was PBMCs or T cells enriched from blood (not recorded which). These receptor sequences come from a man in his forties who had recovered from COVID-19.

V and J are TRBV5-4 and TRBJ2-1, with D possibly being TRBD1 (5 bases). The germline gives CDR1 SGHNT, CDR2 YYREEE (reference sequence). CDR3 length equals 16 residues. V was trimmed by 6 bases and J by 2 bases, leaving 18 bases between them. The DNA for the CDR3 is TGTGCCAGCAACCCAGGGTTTACGAACCCCTACAATGAGCAGTTCTTC. It codes for CASNPGFTNPYNEQFF.

The V and J genes are TRBV7-9 and TRBJ2-7; maybe TRBD2 (6 bases). The CDR3 has 16 residues. Germline V lookup: CDR1 SEHNR, CDR2 FQNEAQ (reference sequence). Trimming shortened V by 3 bases and J by 6 bases, and 21 bases separated the two germline ends. Written as DNA, the CDR3 is TGTGCCAGCAGCTTCCTTCGAGGGGACTTTCGCGGCGAGCAGTACTTC. Translation: CASSFLRGDFRGEQYF.

The gene calls are TRBV7-2 and TRBJ2-5; no firm D call. CDR3 length equals 15 residues. Germline lookup yields CDR1 SGHTA and CDR2 FQGNSA. Trimming shortened V by 0 bases and J by 6 bases, and 14 bases separated the two germline ends. Here the CDR3 DNA reads TGTGCCAGCAGCTTAGCACCTAGAAATAGCCAGACCCAGTACTTC. This sequence encodes CASSLAPRNSQTQYF. Looking up the rest from reference TRBV7-2 and TRBJ2-5 gives the full variable domain: GAGVSQSPSNKVTEKGKDVELRCDPISGHTALYWYRQSLGQGLEFLIYFQGNSAPDKSGLPSDRFSAERTGGSVSTLTIQRTQQEDSAVYLCASSLAPRNSQTQYFGPGTRLLVL.

This chain links TRBV6-2 or TRBV6-3 with TRBJ2-6, with unresolved D. The germline V gene has CDR1 MNHEY and CDR2 SVGEGT. The CDR3 loop spans 14 amino acids. V lost 5 bases and J lost 0, with 5 bases in between. CDR3 nucleotides: TGTGCCAGCAGTGTAATCTCTGGGGCCAACGTCCTGACTTTC. As protein: CASSVISGANVLTF.

This rearrangement joins TRBV10-1 to TRBJ2-2, with D uncertain. Germline assignment: CDR1 WNHNN and CDR2 SYGVQD (reference sequence). The CDR3 loop spans 15 amino acids. Trimming pared 2 bases from V and 1 base from J, leaving 8 bases between. The CDR3 DNA is TGCGCCAGCAGTGAGCAGACTGGGAACACCGGGGAGCTGTTTTTT. Protein: CASSEQTGNTGELFF.

This clone has only one observation. The V and J genes are TRBV6-5 and TRBJ1-2; D is ambiguous. This CDR3 is 15 amino acids long. Germline lookup yields CDR1 MNHEY and CDR2 SVGAGI. The germline V and J ends were trimmed by 2 bases and 0 bases, with 10 bases remaining between them. The CDR3 region is CASSYAGLTNYGYTF. In nucleotides, the CDR3 is TGTGCCAGCAGTTACGCGGGCCTTACTAACTATGGCTACACCTTC.

The chain uses TRBV7-6 and TRBJ1-6, with 10 bases aligning to TRBD1. V lost 1 base to trimming and J lost 8 bases; unmatched junction nucleotides: 5. Per the germline V gene, CDR1 is SGHVS and CDR2 is FNYEAQ. The CDR3 length is 16 residues. The CDR3 region has the DNA TGTGCCAGCAGCTTAGGGGGACAGGGGTTCGATTCACCCCTCCACTTT. This codes for CASSLGGQGFDSPLHF.

The chain combines TRBV4-2 with TRBJ1-2; a possible D gene is TRBD1 (5 bases). The ends were cut back, 3 bases at V and 2 bases at J, with 13 bases in the middle. The germline V gene encodes CDR1 LGHNA and CDR2 YNFKEQ. The CDR3 runs to 15 residues. CDR3 residues: CASSHGGGTNYGYTF. The CDR3 nucleotides are TGTGCCAGCAGCCACGGGGGGGGGACCAACTATGGCTACACCTTC.

V usage is TRBV30 and J usage is TRBJ1-2, with D possibly TRBD1 on 6 matching bases. The V end was cut by 3 bases, the J end by 1 base, with 15 bases between. CDR1 is GTSNPN and CDR2 is SVGIG in the germline V gene (reference sequence). The CDR3 is 15 amino acids. The CDR3 coding sequence is TGTGCCTGGAGCATTGGACAGTATATTAACTATGGCTACACCTTC. It codes for CAWSIGQYINYGYTF.

This chain joins TRBV10-3 and TRBJ1-4; 9 bases fit TRBD1. The CDR3 has 15 amino acids. Trimming removed 4 bases from V and 7 bases from J; junction bases left unmatched: 7. Per the germline V gene, CDR1 is ENHRY and CDR2 is SYGVKD. The CDR3 region has the DNA TGTGCCATCAGTGGAGCGGGACAGGGTCGTGAAAAACTGTTTTTT. This translates into CAISGAGQGREKLFF.

This clone was observed a single time. V gene TRBV4-1 combines with J gene TRBJ2-7, with D maybe TRBD1 (6 bases). The germline CDR1 and CDR2 sequences are MGHRA and YSYEKL. The V and J ends lost 5 bases and 5 bases respectively, with 16 bases between them. The CDR3 contains 14 residues. This CDR3 is CASSNRDGADEQYF. The DNA of the CDR3 is TGCGCCAGCAGCAACAGGGATGGAGCCGACGAGCAGTACTTC.

This chain connects TRBV9 to TRBJ2-2, with 10 bases matching TRBD2. V lost 4 bases to trimming and J lost 7 bases; unmatched junction nucleotides: 4. CDR1 SGDLS and CDR2 YYNGEE come from the germline V gene. The CDR3 runs 14 residues. The CDR3 sequence is CASSPRTSGGELFF. CDR3 DNA sequence: TGTGCCAGCAGCCCCCGGACTAGCGGCGGGGAGCTGTTTTTT.

The chain carries TRBV10-2 and TRBJ1-5, with D possibly matching TRBD1 (5 bases). Looked up from germline, CDR1 is WSHSY and CDR2 is SAAADI. The CDR3 spans 12 residues. V lost 8 bases and J lost 5, with 10 bases in between. For the CDR3, the DNA is TGCGCCAGCGGGTTCAGGGATCAGCCCCAGCATTTT. Its translation: CASGFRDQPQHF.

The chain employs TRBV7-2 and TRBJ2-7; 7 bases line up with TRBD2. The length of the CDR3 is 14 residues. J lost 1 base, V lost 5 bases, and 5 bases had no gene match. Germline values: CDR1 SGHTA, CDR2 FQGNSA. The CDR3 DNA is TGTGCCAGCAGCCCCCGACTAGCATCCTACGAGCAGTACTTC. Translation: CASSPRLASYEQYF.

The chain carries TRBV10-3 and TRBJ1-2; D possibly corresponds to TRBD1 (5 bases). The V end lost 0 bases, the J end lost 0 bases, and 11 bases lay between the germline ends. The germline CDR1 and CDR2 sequences are ENHRY and SYGVKD. This CDR3 region has 16 residues. CDR3 in DNA: TGTGCCATCAGTGAGTCCCAGGGTTTAGCTAACTATGGCTACACCTTC. Protein sequence: CAISESQGLANYGYTF.

The gene calls are TRBV24-1 and TRBJ2-1; TRBD2 matches at 12 bases. Germline assignment: CDR1 KGHDR and CDR2 SFDVKD. The CDR3 spans 17 residues. V gave up 6 bases and J gave up 0 bases; unmatched junction bases: 5. CDR3 sequence reads: CATSSLTSGSSYNEQFF. CDR3 sequence (DNA): TGTGCCACCAGTTCACTGACTAGCGGGAGCTCCTACAATGAGCAGTTCTTC.

V usage is TRBV18 and J usage is TRBJ1-5, with TRBD1 matching 7 bases. The CDR3 sequence is 15 residues long. Germline V lookup: CDR1 KGHSH, CDR2 LQKENI. Trimming removed 6 bases from V and 7 bases from J; junction bases left unmatched: 12. CDR3: CASSRLGDRLQPQHF. The CDR3 coding sequence is TGTGCCAGCTCCCGACTTGGGGACAGACTCCAGCCCCAGCATTTT. The full variable domain, completed using reference TRBV18 and TRBJ1-5, is NAGVMQNPRHLVRRRGQEARLRCSPMKGHSHVYWYRQLPEEGLKFMVYLQKENIIDESGMPKERFSAEFPKEGPSILRIQQVVRGDSAAYFCASSRLGDRLQPQHFGDGTRLSIL.

Written as DNA, the CDR3 is TGTGCCAGCAGCCTAATAGCGGTACCGGCGACCGGGGAGCTGTTTTTT. It specifies CASSLIAVPATGELFF. The genes are TRBV5-4 and TRBJ2-2, with D maybe TRBD2 (6 bases). The CDR3 contains 16 residues. The V and J ends lost 4 bases and 5 bases respectively, with 18 bases between them. Looked up from germline, CDR1 is SGHNT and CDR2 is YYREEE (reference sequence).

V is TRBV27 and J is TRBJ2-7; D unclear. The germline V gene encodes CDR1 MNHEY and CDR2 SMNVEV (reference sequence). V dropped 4 bases and J dropped 1 base, with 8 bases sitting between them. The CDR3 spans 13 residues. DNA of the CDR3: TGTGCCAGCAGTTGGGCCCATTCCTACGAGCAGTACTTC. It yields the protein CASSWAHSYEQYF.